This T cell receptor (beta chain) was obtained from a study of cytomegalovirus exposure and HLA in healthy donors. This clone was counted once. Some clones are missing from TCRdb's copy, which holds only in-frame ones; the method was immunoSEQ multiplex PCR. The sample includes more than 90,000 clones, 70% to 90% of them seen just once. These donors were members of the approximately 120-subject validation cohort, a group separate from the approximately 620-subject first cohort. The length of the CDR3 is 15 residues. V was clipped by 6 bases and J by 3 bases; unmatched bases: 11. CDR1 and CDR2 (germline): SGHAT, FQNNGV.

The specimen was PBMCs. The rearrangement joins TRBV11-2 to TRBJ2-7; TRBD2 aligns across 7 bases. The origin of this receptor is a man younger than 30 in good health and CMV-seropositive. The CDR3 loop reads CASRVGPGGVYEQYF. In DNA, the CDR3 is TGTGCCAGCAGGGTCGGTCCGGGGGGAGTCTACGAGCAGTACTTC.